The 9 T cell receptor beta chains reported below all come from one sample, sequenced in a study of OX40 agonist ivuxolimab in advanced cancers. Sequenced by immunoSEQ multiplex PCR; TCRdb stores in-frame clones only, minus some. Here the sample spans 80,000 to 100,000 clones, around nine tenths being singletons. The sample in question was CD4+ or CD8+ T cells sorted from blood, obtained in a trial of the OX40 agonist ivuxolimab. Receptors were obtained from an adult with an advanced solid tumor such as melanoma, head and neck, liver or kidney cancer.

The rearrangement links TRBV4-2 to TRBJ1-6; possibly TRBD1 for D (5 bases). Germline lookup yields CDR1 LGHNA and CDR2 YNFKEQ. This CDR3 has 14 residues. V was pared by 5 bases and J by 8 bases, with 13 bases between. The CDR3 is CASSLDKGYSPLHF. The CDR3 region has the DNA TGTGCCAGCAGCTTGGACAAAGGGTATTCACCCCTCCACTTT.

The rearrangement uses TRBV2 and TRBJ1-1, with TRBD1 as a possible D gene (6 bases). Trimming pared 1 base from V and 11 bases from J, leaving 11 bases between. Germline lookup yields CDR1 SNHLY and CDR2 FYNNEI. CDR3 size: 12 residues. CDR3 sequence reads: CASSEEGESAFF. The CDR3 DNA sequence: TGTGCCAGCAGTGAAGAGGGGGAGTCGGCTTTCTTT.

The V and J genes are TRBV4-1 and TRBJ2-7; perhaps TRBD1 as D (6 bases). This CDR3 is built from 13 residues. Looked up from germline, CDR1 is MGHRA and CDR2 is YSYEKL. Trimming left V 1 base short and J 8 bases short, with 12 bases between. As DNA, the CDR3 is TGCGCCAGCAGCCAAGTTCGGACAGAAAAGCAGTACTTC. It is translated as CASSQVRTEKQYF.

The chain's CDR3 is CASSYRGFYGYTF. CDR3 sequence (DNA): TGTGCCAGCAGTTACCGAGGATTCTATGGCTACACCTTC. The genes are TRBV6-5 and TRBJ1-2; D not certain. The germline V gene has CDR1 MNHEY and CDR2 SVGAGI. CDR3 size: 13 residues. Trimming stripped 2 bases from V and 4 bases from J, with 8 bases between.

The CDR3 DNA sequence: TGTGCCAGCAGTTACATGGCGGACTATGGCTACACCTTC. Its translation: CASSYMADYGYTF. The chain joins TRBV6-5 to TRBJ1-2; D unresolved. Germline V gene data show CDR1 as MNHEY and CDR2 as SVGAGI. With 2 bases removed from V and 3 bases from J, the gap between germline ends came to 7 bases. This CDR3 region has 13 residues.

A note on this clone: The junction differs from germline at one of its ends, possibly a read error. J is TRBJ2-2 and V is TRBV7-7, with a possible D match to TRBD2 (5 bases). The germline V gene encodes CDR1 SSHAT and CDR2 FNYEAQ (reference sequence). This CDR3 comprises 13 residues. CDR3 nucleotide sequence: TGTGCTAGCAGCTTAGAGAGGGCCGGGGAGCTGTTTTTT. Translated: CASSLERAGELFF.

This chain joins TRBV28 and TRBJ2-4; no definite D call. Germline CDR1 and CDR2: MDHEN and SYDVKM. Trimming cost V 6 bases and J 1 base, with 16 bases left between them. The CDR3 extends over 16 amino acids. For the CDR3, the DNA is TGTGCCAGCAGCCTCGGACCTTTAGCCGCCAAAAACATTCAGTACTTC. Translating it yields CASSLGPLAAKNIQYF.

V is TRBV10-3 and J is TRBJ2-1; the D gene is possibly TRBD2 (7 bases). The germline V and J ends were trimmed by 6 bases and 7 bases, with 19 bases remaining between them. This CDR3 contains 15 residues. Germline V lookup: CDR1 ENHRY, CDR2 SYGVKD. The CDR3 loop is CAISVGGPLGNEQFF. In nucleotides, the CDR3 is TGTGCCATCAGCGTGGGGGGGCCTCTGGGTAATGAGCAGTTCTTC.

The V and J genes are TRBV29-1 and TRBJ2-5; 9 bases map to TRBD1. The CDR3 is made up of 12 amino acids. Germline V gene data show CDR1 as SQVTM and CDR2 as ANQGSEA. Trimming cost V 7 bases and J 2 bases; bases outside gene matches: 2. The CDR3 DNA follows: TGCAGCGCAGGACAGGGGCAAGAGACCCAGTACTTC. It translates to CSAGQGQETQYF.